Shown below are 32 T cell receptor beta chains from a single sample sequenced in a study of cytomegalovirus exposure and HLA in healthy donors. Vbeta (60) and Jbeta (13) primers were used in the PCR. The method was immunoSEQ multiplex PCR; TCRdb's version includes in-frame clones alone and lacks a portion of them. Among over 150,000 clones listed, around 74% were seen once. The source material was PBMCs. Every receptor here comes from a young man in good health and CMV-seronegative.

This clone has a handful of counts. The same CDR3 can be traced to other DNA sequences in this sample. The chain links TRBV10-3 to TRBJ2-2; D is possibly TRBD1 (6 bases). Trimming removed 4 bases from V and 7 bases from J, with 22 bases in between. Germline V lookup: CDR1 ENHRY, CDR2 SYGVKD. CDR3 length: 17 residues. In DNA form, the CDR3 reads TGTGCCATCAGTGGAGGGAGCGGAACCTCAGGGGTCGGGGAGCTGTTTTTT. Protein sequence: CAISGGSGTSGVGELFF.

This chain joins TRBV5-4 and TRBJ2-7; 10 bases match TRBD2. The CDR3 covers 15 residues. Unmatched junction bases numbered 7, after V lost 4 bases and J lost 3 bases. Germline CDR1 SGHNT, CDR2 YYREEE (reference sequence). CDR3 sequence: CASSLTSGNNYEQYF. Here the CDR3 DNA reads TGTGCCAGCAGCCTAACTAGCGGGAATAACTACGAGCAGTACTTC.

The genes are TRBV6-5 and TRBJ1-1; no clear D. The V gene lost 4 bases and the J gene lost 1 base, with 4 bases spanning the gap. The germline V gene encodes CDR1 MNHEY and CDR2 SVGAGI. The CDR3 spans 12 residues. The CDR3 loop is CASSFRNTEAFF. The CDR3 bases are TGTGCCAGCAGTTTTCGGAACACTGAAGCTTTCTTT.

The chain combines TRBV11-2 with TRBJ2-2, with D tentatively TRBD2 (5 bases). Trimming shortened V by 0 bases and J by 2 bases, and 7 bases separated the two germline ends. Germline-derived CDR1 and CDR2 are SGHAT and FQNNGV. This CDR3 comprises 15 residues. The CDR3 reads CASSLETTNTGELFF. The CDR3 bases are TGTGCCAGCAGCTTAGAGACTACTAACACCGGGGAGCTGTTTTTT.

The rearrangement uses TRBV5-4 and TRBJ2-1; no reliable D call. The V end lost 0 bases, the J end lost 0 bases, and 4 bases lay between the germline ends. Germline CDR1 and CDR2: SGHNT and YYREEE (reference sequence). The CDR3 loop spans 14 amino acids. CDR3 residues: CASSLDYSYNEQFF. Written as DNA, the CDR3 is TGTGCCAGCAGCTTGGATTACTCCTACAATGAGCAGTTCTTC.

The V and J genes are TRBV5-5 and TRBJ1-2, with D possibly TRBD1 on 5 matching bases. V was cut by 1 base and J by 2 bases, with 12 bases left in between. Germline loops: CDR1 SGHKS, CDR2 YYEKEE (reference sequence). This CDR3 has 15 amino acids. This CDR3 reads CASSLQGGRNYGYTF. CDR3 nucleotide sequence: TGTGCCAGCAGCTTGCAGGGAGGCAGAAACTATGGCTACACCTTC.

The chain recombines TRBV7-9 with TRBJ2-3, with TRBD1 matching over 7 bases. This CDR3 contains 15 residues. J lost 0 bases, V lost 5 bases, and 5 bases had no gene match. Germline V lookup: CDR1 SEHNR, CDR2 FQNEAQ (reference sequence). The CDR3 loop is CASSPDRDSTDTQYF. The CDR3 DNA reads TGTGCCAGCAGCCCCGACAGGGACAGCACAGATACGCAGTATTTT.

This rearrangement joins TRBV19 to TRBJ2-7; TRBD2 matches at 14 bases. CDR1 is LNHDA, CDR2 SQIVND, per germline (reference sequence). J gave up 3 bases and V 7 bases, and 8 bases lay outside the gene matches. The length of the CDR3 is 16 residues. The CDR3 DNA is TGTGCCAGTACCCCCGGACTAGCGGGAGGAGGCTACGAGCAGTACTTC. Translation gives CASTPGLAGGGYEQYF.

This chain links TRBV18 with TRBJ2-7, with 12 bases matching TRBD1. This CDR3 contains 15 residues. V was pared by 6 bases and J by 3 bases, with 6 bases of the junction left unmatched. The germline V gene has CDR1 KGHSH and CDR2 LQKENI. Here the CDR3 DNA reads TGTGCCAGCTCGGGGACAGGGGGCCCGGGCTACGAGCAGTACTTC. This encodes CASSGTGGPGYEQYF.

The chain recombines TRBV21-1 with TRBJ2-3; the table's D call TRBD1 went unverified against the DNA. TRBV21-1 is marked as a pseudogene. The CDR3 runs 15 residues. DNA of the CDR3: TGTGCCAGCAGCTCCGGGACAACTAGCACAGATACGCAGTATTTT. It specifies CASSSGTTSTDTQYF.

This chain joins TRBV10-3 and TRBJ2-1; no clear D. Trimming pared 3 bases from V and 4 bases from J, leaving 7 bases between. In germline, CDR1 is ENHRY, CDR2 SYGVKD. This CDR3 spans 13 amino acids. CDR3 sequence reads: CAISDPKYNEQFF. DNA of the CDR3: TGTGCCATCAGTGATCCAAAATACAATGAGCAGTTCTTC.

This rearrangement joins TRBV21-1 to TRBJ1-3; the D segment call TRBD1 is taken from the table without a DNA check. TRBV21-1 is a known pseudogene. The CDR3 totals 16 residues. The CDR3 loop is CASSKGRDRGGNTIYF. CDR3 DNA sequence: TGTGCCAGCAGCAAAGGTCGGGACAGAGGTGGAAACACCATATATTTT.

The chain couples TRBV6-5 to TRBJ2-7; 8 bases align to TRBD1. The CDR3 consists of 15 residues. The V segment lost 0 bases and the J segment 2 bases; nucleotides outside the gene matches: 3. Germline V lookup: CDR1 MNHEY, CDR2 SVGAGI. In DNA form, the CDR3 reads TGTGCCAGCAGTTACTCGTGGACAGGGCCCTACGAGCAGTACTTC. It translates to CASSYSWTGPYEQYF.

V and J are TRBV7-6 and TRBJ1-5; D unresolved. The CDR3 sequence is 13 residues long. V was clipped by 3 bases and J by 9 bases, with 12 bases between them. Germline CDR1 reads SGHVS; CDR2 reads FNYEAQ. In nucleotides, the CDR3 is TGTGCCAGCAGCTTTGAGGAATTTCCGCCCCAGCATTTT. Its protein is CASSFEEFPPQHF.

In DNA, the CDR3 is TGTGCCAGAAGCTTGGGGGGGACTAGCGGGAGAGGGGTCTACGAGCAGTACTTC. It is translated as CARSLGGTSGRGVYEQYF. This sequence joins TRBV5-3 and TRBJ2-7, with 14 bases fitting TRBD2. TRBV5-3 is an open reading frame, and its role is uncertain. The CDR3 is 18 amino acids. J was trimmed by 3 bases and V by 0 bases; bases with no gene match: 8.

The V call is TRBV7-2, the J call TRBJ2-7, with TRBD2 as a possible D gene (5 bases). Germline values: CDR1 SGHTA, CDR2 FQGNSA. V was shortened by 2 bases and J by 3 bases, with 17 bases between the two germline ends. CDR3 length equals 16 residues. This chain's CDR3 is CASSLTPGPLGYEQYF. As DNA, the CDR3 is TGTGCCAGCAGCTTAACCCCCGGGCCACTAGGCTACGAGCAGTACTTC.

The chain recombines TRBV2 with TRBJ2-1; the match to TRBD1 covers 7 bases. The CDR3 spans 12 residues. V was clipped by 10 bases and J by 8 bases; unmatched bases: 8. The V gene's germline CDR1 is SNHLY and CDR2 FYNNEI. For the CDR3, the DNA is TGTGCCACGCAAGACAGGGCCGATGAGCAGTTCTTC. Translating gives CATQDRADEQFF.

This clone was recorded a few times. The genes are TRBV30 and TRBJ2-1; TRBD1 might be the D (6 bases). The CDR3 spans 13 residues. Trimming stripped 3 bases from V and 8 bases from J, with 14 bases between. The germline V gene encodes CDR1 GTSNPN and CDR2 SVGIG (reference sequence). CDR3 amino acids: CAWSLGAGDEQFF. In DNA form, the CDR3 reads TGTGCCTGGAGCCTTGGGGCAGGGGATGAGCAGTTCTTC.

The chain couples TRBV13 to TRBJ1-2, with 9 bases lining up with TRBD1. This CDR3 is 16 amino acids long. V dropped 4 bases and J dropped 4; count of bases not matched to a gene: 10. Germline V gene data show CDR1 as PRHDT and CDR2 as FYEKMQ (reference sequence). The CDR3 loop is CASSSISGTGSYGYTF. The CDR3 DNA is TGTGCCAGCAGCTCGATCTCCGGGACAGGGTCCTATGGCTACACCTTC.

This clone turned up a few times. V gene TRBV27 combines with J gene TRBJ2-1; D is perhaps TRBD2 (5 bases). The CDR3 is 18 amino acids. V was cut by 2 bases and J by 7 bases, with 24 bases left in between. Germline V gene data show CDR1 as MNHEY and CDR2 as SMNVEV (reference sequence). In nucleotides, the CDR3 is TGTGCCAGCAGTTTAGTTGTTGGCAAGCGGAGCCTAGGAAATGAGCAGTTCTTC. Translating gives CASSLVVGKRSLGNEQFF.

This clone was counted a single time. Compared with germline, one end of the junction differs, possibly owing to a read error. The chain recombines TRBV7-9 with TRBJ1-5; 9 nucleotides match TRBD1. Germline assignment: CDR1 SEHNR and CDR2 FQNEAQ (reference sequence). The CDR3 is 17 residues long. CDR3 sequence reads: CSSSIGRQGGSNQPQHF. The CDR3 DNA reads TGTTCCAGCAGCATAGGGCGACAGGGGGGAAGCAATCAGCCCCAGCATTTT.

The chain is built from TRBV18 and TRBJ2-1, with 11 bases lining up with TRBD2. Trimming took 2 bases from V and 5 from J; bases not matched to a gene: 8. Germline V gives CDR1 KGHSH, CDR2 LQKENI. This CDR3 is 17 amino acids long. CDR3 nucleotide sequence: TGTGCCAGCTCACCAAGAGCGGGGACTAGCGGTAACAATGAGCAGTTCTTC. Amino acid sequence: CASSPRAGTSGNNEQFF.

V gene TRBV7-9 combines with J gene TRBJ2-1, with TRBD2 identical over 11 bases. Trimming removed 5 bases from V and 5 bases from J; junction bases left unmatched: 8. Germline CDR1 reads SEHNR; CDR2 reads FQNEAQ (reference sequence). This CDR3 is built from 16 residues. CDR3 protein: CASSPAGLAVHNEQFF. The CDR3 DNA is TGTGCCAGCAGCCCAGCGGGACTAGCGGTGCACAATGAGCAGTTCTTC.

J is TRBJ2-7 and V is TRBV4-1; D may be TRBD2 (5 bases). This CDR3 is built from 16 residues. Germline V gene sequence: CDR1 MGHRA, CDR2 YSYEKL. Trimming took off 0 bases at V and 2 bases at J, with 14 bases between the two ends. The CDR3 loop is CASSQDPGTEAYEQYF. CDR3 coding DNA: TGCGCCAGCAGCCAAGATCCCGGAACGGAGGCCTACGAGCAGTACTTC.

There are a few counts of this clone. The chain has TRBV4-1 and TRBJ2-7; possibly TRBD2 for D (6 bases). The V end lost 0 bases, the J end lost 3 bases, and 12 bases lay between the germline ends. CDR3 length: 15 residues. Per the germline V gene, CDR1 is MGHRA and CDR2 is YSYEKL. CDR3 loop: CASSQDRELFYEQYF. Written as DNA, the CDR3 is TGCGCCAGCAGCCAAGATCGGGAGCTTTTCTACGAGCAGTACTTC.

This clone was recorded a few times. The V and J genes are TRBV11-2 and TRBJ1-5; D ambiguous. Germline CDR1 is SGHAT and CDR2 is FQNNGV. The CDR3 contains 13 residues. V was trimmed by 3 bases and J by 5 bases, leaving 8 bases between them. The CDR3, as DNA: TGTGCCAGCAGCTTGGAGGGCGATCAGCCCCAGCATTTT. Protein: CASSLEGDQPQHF.

J is TRBJ2-1 and V is TRBV15; D perhaps matches TRBD2 (5 bases). Germline V gene sequence: CDR1 LNHNV, CDR2 YYDKDF (reference sequence). The CDR3 is made up of 15 amino acids. Trimming shortened V by 5 bases and J by 4 bases, and 15 bases separated the two germline ends. CDR3 DNA sequence: TGTGCCACCAGCTCCCAAGCGGCCCAATACAATGAGCAGTTCTTC. As protein: CATSSQAAQYNEQFF. The full variable domain, rest sourced from reference TRBV15 and TRBJ2-1, is DAMVIQNPRYQVTQFGKPVTLSCSQTLNHNVMYWYQQKSSQAPKLLFHYYDKDFNNEADTPDNFQSRRPNTSFCFLDIRSPGLGDTAMYLCATSSQAAQYNEQFFGPGTRLTVL.

The J gene is TRBJ1-2, the V gene TRBV4-3; D is possibly TRBD1 (5 bases). Trimming cost V 0 bases and J 7 bases, with 6 bases left between them. This CDR3 comprises 12 residues. Per germline, CDR1 LGHNA and CDR2 YSLEER. The CDR3 nucleotides are TGCGCCAGCAGCCAAGAGGGGGGTGGCTACACCTTC. This gives the protein CASSQEGGGYTF.

The genes are TRBV9 and TRBJ2-1; weak D call: TRBD2 (5 bases). The germline CDR1 and CDR2 sequences are SGDLS and YYNGEE. V was cut by 4 bases and J by 10 bases, with 12 bases left in between. The length of the CDR3 is 12 residues. The CDR3 DNA reads as TGTGCCAGCAGCTCACCGGGGTTAGAGCAGTTCTTC. Protein product: CASSSPGLEQFF.

The rearrangement joins TRBV7-2 to TRBJ2-1, with TRBD2 matching over 9 bases. Germline CDR1 reads SGHTA; CDR2 reads FQGNSA. The CDR3 extends over 14 amino acids. V trimming: 4 bases; J trimming: 8 bases; junction bases outside the gene matches: 6. CDR3 in amino acids: CASSWGGRADEQFF. The CDR3 nucleotides read TGTGCCAGCAGCTGGGGCGGGAGGGCCGATGAGCAGTTCTTC.

V is TRBV7-9 and J is TRBJ2-2; 12 bases fit TRBD1. The CDR3 sequence is 16 residues long. In germline, CDR1 is SEHNR, CDR2 FQNEAQ (reference sequence). V lost 2 bases and J lost 6; bases outside the gene matches: 4. CDR3 in DNA: TGTGCCAGCAGCTTAACGGGACAGGGGGCCGCCGGGGAGCTGTTTTTT. Its protein is CASSLTGQGAAGELFF.

V gene TRBV7-2 combines with J gene TRBJ1-5; 8 bases match TRBD1. The germline V gene encodes CDR1 SGHTA and CDR2 FQGNSA. This CDR3 spans 13 amino acids. Unmatched junction bases numbered 5, after V lost 6 bases and J lost 7 bases. CDR3 nucleotide sequence: TGTGCCAGCAGAGGCGCAGGGGGCCAGCCCCAGCATTTT. Its protein is CASRGAGGQPQHF.